This T cell receptor beta chain stems from a study of shared T cell receptors in the human thymus. TCRdb keeps only in-frame clones here, not all; method: immunoSEQ multiplex PCR. The top ten hold about 0.013% of the sample, which has over 450,000 clones, 70% to 80% seen once. V gave up 0 bases and J gave up 9 bases, with 19 bases separating them. From germline, CDR1 is SGDLS and CDR2 YYNGEE. This CDR3 has 16 amino acids. This clone occurred a few times. This same sample was also part of a study on human thymus T cells. Per that paper: Donors consisted of healthy Finnish infants (having corrective surgery for congenital heart defects). From resections taken during corrective heart surgery, the thymus tissue was obtained. Related research found strongly overlapping thymic repertoires in unrelated individuals.

What was sequenced was thymocytes. The sequence derives from a boy younger than two with a congenital heart defect. The chain recombines TRBV9 with TRBJ2-4; D is possibly TRBD1 (6 bases). The CDR3 DNA sequence: TGTGCCAGCAGCGTAGGGGCGACAGGCCTTGGGGGCATTCAGTACTTC. Translated: CASSVGATGLGGIQYF.